This T cell receptor (beta chain) appears in the sequencing data of a study of long-term antiretroviral therapy in people with HIV. About the study: There is a gap of about a decade between the earliest samples and the later 2015 immediate-ART recommendation.

Survey level was the resolution at which the v3.0 immunoSEQ assay ran. Measured with immunoSEQ multiplex PCR; TCRdb has only the in-frame clones, and not every one. The sample lists about 22,000 clones; around 79% were seen once. V shed 5 bases and J shed 0 bases, with 14 bases lying between them. Germline CDR1 and CDR2: SQVTM and ANQGSEA. This CDR3 is 15 amino acids long. This material consisted of unsorted PBMCs, taken 1.2 years after starting antiretroviral therapy. The receptor was derived from a woman in her thirties or forties with HIV. The chain carries TRBV29-1 and TRBJ1-3; TRBD1 is a possible D gene (5 bases). CDR3 nucleotides: TGCAGCGTTTCTGGGACGGAGCTCTCTGGAAACACCATATATTTT. Protein sequence: CSVSGTELSGNTIYF. Variable domain in full (rest from reference TRBV29-1 and TRBJ1-3): SAVISQKPSRDICQRGTSLTIQCQVDSQVTMMFWYRQQPGQSLTLIATANQGSEATYESGFVIDKFPISRPNLTFSTLTVSNMSPEDSSIYLCSVSGTELSGNTIYFGEGSWLTVV.